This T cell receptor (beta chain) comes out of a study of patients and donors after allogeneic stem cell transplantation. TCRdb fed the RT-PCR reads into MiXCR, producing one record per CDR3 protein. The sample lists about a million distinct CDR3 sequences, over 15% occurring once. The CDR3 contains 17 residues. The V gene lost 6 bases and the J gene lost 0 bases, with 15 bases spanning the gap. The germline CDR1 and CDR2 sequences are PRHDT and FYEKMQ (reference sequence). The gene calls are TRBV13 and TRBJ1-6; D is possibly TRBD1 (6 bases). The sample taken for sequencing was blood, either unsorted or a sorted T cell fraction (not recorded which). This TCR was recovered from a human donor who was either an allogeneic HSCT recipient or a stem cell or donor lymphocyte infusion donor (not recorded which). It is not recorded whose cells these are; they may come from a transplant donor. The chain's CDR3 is CASRARQESSYNSPLHF. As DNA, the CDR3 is TGTGCCAGCAGAGCCAGACAGGAGAGCTCCTATAATTCACCCCTCCACTTT.